This T cell receptor beta chain was sequenced in a study of breast tumors, draining lymph nodes, adjacent tissues. Comment on this clonotype: The antigen is not known. The junction differs from germline at one of its ends, possibly a read error.

Axillary draining lymph nodes of breast cancer patients supplied the node samples. Study-level points and caveats: Tumor TCR diversity was below lymph nodes but above nontumor tissue. Findings are consistent with lymph node origin and intratumoral expansion of most tumor T cells. Data only fit, rather than demonstrated, lymph node origin of most tumor T cells.

TCRdb ran MiXCR on the multiplex PCR reads and lists one entry per CDR3 protein. The data contain approximately 300,000 distinct CDR3 sequences, 30% to 35% of them singletons. Sequenced material: axillary lymph node tissue. The origin of this receptor is a female donor with breast cancer. Some clones in this sample may be carry-over from other donors' samples.

The CDR3 DNA reads TGTGCCGCCAGCAGGGGGTTGCAAGAGACCCAGTACTTC. This encodes CAASRGLQETQYF. The V call is TRBV24-1, the J call TRBJ2-5; 7 bases map to TRBD1. This CDR3 spans 13 amino acids. Germline V gene sequence: CDR1 KGHDR, CDR2 SFDVKD.